These T cell receptor beta chains were read from a single sample in a study of long-term antiretroviral therapy in people with HIV. The assay was immunoSEQ multiplex PCR, and TCRdb's table has in-frame clones only and misses some. This table holds tens of thousands of clones, over 75% found once. Source: unsorted PBMCs, taken 0.5 years after starting antiretroviral therapy. These TCRs come from a young woman with HIV. CDR3s include the opening cysteine and the closing phenylalanine or tryptophan. The order of the fields is D gene, J gene, clone size, V gene, CDR3 DNA, CDR3 protein. The D gene is left open where the match is weak. Only part of the rows carry a size: once, few, many, or a class if the clone is expanded.

TRBD2 TRBJ2-5 . TRBV11-2 TGTGCCAGCAGCTCGGGACTAGCGGGAGAAGAGACCCAGTACTTC CASSSGLAGEETQYF
TRBD1 TRBJ2-1 . TRBV19 TGTGCCAGTAGTGTAACCGGGACAGGGCCATACAATGAGCAGTTCTTC CASSVTGTGPYNEQFF
. TRBJ2-7 . TRBV6-5 TGTGCCAGCAGTTATGAGGGCACCTACGAGCAGTACTTC CASSYEGTYEQYF
. TRBJ2-7 . TRBV21-1 TGTGCCAGCAGCCCGACGGGACAGAACAGCTCCTACGAGCAGTACTTC CASSPTGQNSSYEQYF
. TRBJ2-1 . TRBV9 TGTGCCAGCAGCCCCCACGAGGGATCATACAATGAGCAGTTCTTC CASSPHEGSYNEQFF
TRBD1 TRBJ1-2 few TRBV27 TGTGCCAGCAGCGGGACAGAAGGGGGCTACACCTTC CASSGTEGGYTF
. TRBJ1-4 . TRBV7-8 TGTGCCAGCAGCTTAGACGGTAACAGTTGGGGTAATGAAAAACTGTTTTTT CASSLDGNSWGNEKLFF
. TRBJ2-7 . TRBV6-6 TGTGCCAGCAGTCAACAGGGACCCGAGCAGTACTTC CASSQQGPEQYF
TRBD2 TRBJ2-7 . TRBV5-5 TGTGCCAGCAGCGAAGGGACTAGCGGGCGAGACGAGCAGTACTTC CASSEGTSGRDEQYF
. TRBJ1-2 . TRBV5-8 TGTGCCAGCAGCGAAGCGACCGGGGCCTTC CASSEATGAF
. TRBJ2-7 . TRBV5-4 TGTGCCAGCAGCTTCCGGAAGCGGGAGCAGTACTTC CASSFRKREQYF
TRBD1 TRBJ1-3 . TRBV6-1 TGTGCCAGCAGTGACGGGACAGGGTATCATGGAAACACCATATATTTT CASSDGTGYHGNTIYF
TRBD2 TRBJ2-2 few TRBV5-1 TGCGCCAGCAGCCTTAGTAGCGGGAGGGCTGCCGGGGAGCTGTTTTTT CASSLSSGRAAGELFF
. TRBJ2-4 . TRBV27 TGTGCCAGCAGCCAAAGCAGACAGGTCTTAGCCAAAAACATTCAGTACTTC CASSQSRQVLAKNIQYF
. TRBJ1-6 once TRBV7-9 TGTGCCAGCAGCTCCCCGGACAGAGCCACCTATAATTCACCCCTCCACTTT CASSSPDRATYNSPLHF
TRBD2 TRBJ2-1 . TRBV19 TGTGCCAGTAGTATAACTAGCGGGAACTACAATGAGCAGTTCTTC CASSITSGNYNEQFF
. TRBJ2-5 once TRBV28 TGTGCCAGCACCTCTGGGACCGGGGGGACCCAGTACTTC CASTSGTGGTQYF
. TRBJ1-5 . TRBV7-3 TGTGCCAGCAGCCCCTCGGGGGGGAATCAGCCCCAGCATTTT CASSPSGGNQPQHF
. TRBJ2-3 . TRBV11-2 TGTGCCAGCACCCTACATATTACCACAGATACGCAGTATTTT CASTLHITTDTQYF
. TRBJ1-2 . TRBV28 TGTGCCAGCAGTTTGGCCCCGGGAAACTACTATGGCTACACCTTC CASSLAPGNYYGYTF
TRBD1 TRBJ2-7 . TRBV7-9 TGTGCCAGCAGCTCCGGGACAGGGAGCTACGAGCAGTACTTC CASSSGTGSYEQYF
TRBD1 TRBJ2-3 once TRBV7-2 TGTGCCAGCAGCTTAGTGGGGACAGGGGGCACAGATACGCAGTATTTT CASSLVGTGGTDTQYF
. TRBJ2-2 . TRBV5-1 TGCGCCAGCAGCCCGGATTTTGTGCGGGCCTCCACCGGGGAGCTGTTTTTT CASSPDFVRASTGELFF
. TRBJ2-1 . TRBV6-5 TGTGCCAGCAGTTACCTGAGTGAGCAGTTCTTC CASSYLSEQFF
TRBD1 TRBJ2-7 . TRBV28 TGTGCCAGCAGACGGACAGGGGGCGGCAACGAGCAGTACTTC CASRRTGGGNEQYF
. TRBJ2-2 . TRBV4-1 TGCGCCAGCAGCCACAAGAGGGCTGGTGGGGAGCTGTTTTTT CASSHKRAGGELFF
. TRBJ2-5 . TRBV6-5 TGTGCCAGCACCAAACCCGGAGGGGGAGAGACCCAGTACTTC CASTKPGGGETQYF
TRBD1 TRBJ2-1 . TRBV28 TGTGCCAGCAGTCTAGGGGGGACAGGTAGCAATGAGCAGTTCTTC CASSLGGTGSNEQFF
TRBD2 TRBJ2-2 . TRBV27 TGTGCCAGCAGTTACCGAGGGGGACTAGCGTTGAGTTTTCACACCGGGGAGCTGTTTTTT CASSYRGGLALSFHTGELFF